This TCR beta chain was recovered during a study of cytomegalovirus exposure and HLA in healthy donors. Study-wide findings and caveats: Presence/absence analyses rested on an assumption that sequencing depth was roughly uniform across donors.

It was with 60 Vbeta and 13 Jbeta primers that the PCR ran. Original methodology: About 11 million of the 80 million or so unique TCR beta chains counted in a later analysis were shared. Sequencing was performed with immunoSEQ multiplex PCR; in TCRdb, only in-frame clones are kept and a portion is missing. The V and J calls and clone size were taken over from that table, and D and trimming were inferred from the DNA. The table lists 210,000 or so clones, around four fifths of them singletons. V was clipped by 6 bases and J by 6 bases; unmatched bases: 13. Per germline, CDR1 MNHEY and CDR2 SMNVEV (reference sequence). CDR3 length: 15 amino acids. Turning to this clone: The antigen remains unidentified.

The sequenced sample was PBMCs. The source of this sequence is a boy aged 10-17 years in good health and CMV-seronegative. This sequence joins TRBV27 and TRBJ1-2, with TRBD1 matching 7 bases. The CDR3 is CASRRITPDRDGYTF. For the CDR3, the DNA is TGTGCCAGCAGGCGAATTACCCCCGACAGGGATGGCTACACCTTC.